Following are 22 T cell receptor beta chains from one sample sequenced in a study of tumor and adjacent non-tumor tissue in lung cancer. TCRbeta libraries were built with three rounds of nested PCR, modified from ARM-PCR. TCRdb recomputed calls from the multiplex PCR reads with MiXCR, one row per CDR3 protein. Of around 100,000 distinct CDR3 sequences listed, around three fifths are singletons. RNA was extracted from bulk tissue without any cell sorting. More than 3 cm separated this lung sample from the edge of the tumor. Sequencing used distant non-tumor lung tissue. These receptors were obtained from a young man with non-small cell lung cancer.

The chain uses TRBV20-1 and TRBJ2-7; unclear D gene. Germline CDR1 and CDR2: DFQATT and SNEGSKA (reference sequence). The CDR3 is 12 amino acids. V lost 8 bases to trimming and J lost 2 bases, with 13 bases between them. The DNA of the CDR3 is TGCAGTACTCTACAACCTCCCTACGAGCAGTACTTC. It yields the protein CSTLQPPYEQYF.

This clonotype was recorded once. This could be a read error, since a much larger clone is one nucleotide away. V gene TRBV6-5 combines with J gene TRBJ2-2; 7 nucleotides align to TRBD2. Germline V gene lookup returns CDR1 MNHEY and CDR2 SVGAGI. The CDR3 is 16 residues long. The V gene end was trimmed by 5 bases and the J gene end by 0 bases; junction bases not matched to a gene: 6. The CDR3 region is CASSIIAGANTGELFF. DNA for the CDR3: TGTGCCAGCAGTATAATAGCGGGTGCGAACACCGGGGAGCTGTTTTTT.

Concerning this clonotype: Since no conserved phenylalanine or tryptophan closes the CDR3, a read error is the likely cause. V and J are TRBV29-1 and TRBJ2-2; D unclear. Germline loops: CDR1 SQVTM, CDR2 ANQGSEA. The CDR3 covers 12 residues. V was cut by 3 bases and J by 4 bases, with 6 bases left in between. The CDR3 coding sequence is TGCAGCGTTGATAGGAGCACCGGGGAGCTGTTTATT. Amino acid sequence: CSVDRSTGELFI.

Comments on this clonotype: One junction end does not reproduce the germline sequence, and a read error may be involved. The chain uses TRBV6-2 or TRBV6-3 and TRBJ2-2; TRBD1 or TRBD2 may be the D gene (5 bases each). The CDR3 consists of 13 residues. Germline V gene lookup returns CDR1 MNHEY and CDR2 SVGEGT. The CDR3 sequence: CASSDRDTGELVF. Here the CDR3 DNA reads TGTGCCAGCAGCGACAGAGATACCGGGGAGTTGGTTTTT.

With respect to this clonotype: A read error is possible here, since a much larger clone lies one base away. V gene TRBV6-1 combines with J gene TRBJ2-2; unclear D gene. The CDR3 extends over 15 amino acids. CDR1 MNHNS and CDR2 SASEGT come from the germline V gene. CDR3 amino acids: CASSEQDAKTGELFF. Here the CDR3 DNA reads TGTGCCAGCAGTGAACAGGACGCGAAGACCGGGGAGCTGTTTTTT.

This clonotype has just a few counts. The chain carries TRBV7-9 and TRBJ1-1, with a tentative D call TRBD1 (6 bases). The CDR3 runs to 15 residues. Germline V gives CDR1 SEHNR, CDR2 FQNEAQ (reference sequence). V was clipped by 4 bases and J by 5 bases, with 17 bases between them. CDR3 bases: TGTGCCAGCAGCTCAATCAGGGGCGTAGGGACTGAAGCTTTCTTT. This sequence encodes CASSSIRGVGTEAFF.

Of note for this clonotype: Sequence at one end of the junction differs from germline and may be a read error. V and J are TRBV20-1 and TRBJ2-7; D remains ambiguous. Germline CDR1 DFQATT, CDR2 SNEGSKA (reference sequence). This CDR3 is 13 amino acids long. The chain's CDR3 is CSARLSAAYEHYF. In DNA, the CDR3 is TGCAGTGCTCGCCTGTCCGCCGCCTACGAGCATTACTTC.

As concerns this clonotype: In this CDR3 the conserved last residue, phenylalanine or tryptophan, is missing, so a read error is likely. This chain joins TRBV20-1 and TRBJ1-1; D gene uncertain. Germline V gene data show CDR1 as DFQATT and CDR2 as SNEGSKA (reference sequence). Trimming removed 6 bases from V and 0 bases from J, with 17 bases in between. The CDR3 covers 15 residues. CDR3 loop: CSAAKTTGMNTEAFY. The CDR3 region has the DNA TGCAGTGCCGCCAAGACAACGGGGATGAACACTGAAGCTTTCTAT.

Ten or more counts support this clonotype. The chain combines TRBV4-1 with TRBJ1-1, with 9 bases that match TRBD1. The CDR3 is 15 amino acids. Germline V gives CDR1 MGHRA, CDR2 YSYEKL. The junction had 7 bases not matched to a gene; V was cut back by 3 bases and J by 5 bases. Written as DNA, the CDR3 is TGCGCCAGCAGCCATCGGACAGGGGCGGCGACTGAAGCTTTCTTT. Protein: CASSHRTGAATEAFF.

Of note for this clonotype: This CDR3 is missing its conserved last phenylalanine or tryptophan, likely due to a read error. The chain couples TRBV29-1 to TRBJ1-1, with unresolved D. The CDR3 is 12 amino acids. CDR1 and CDR2 from the germline V gene are SQVTM and ANQGSEA. The V end was cut by 4 bases, the J end by 4 bases, with 10 bases between. Written as DNA, the CDR3 is TGCAGCGTTGCATGGCAGAGCACTGAAGCTTTCTAT. Residues: CSVAWQSTEAFY.

The chain has TRBV20-1 and TRBJ2-1; 10 nucleotides align to TRBD2. This CDR3 comprises 15 residues. V lost 6 bases to trimming and J lost 10 bases; unmatched junction nucleotides: 15. Germline CDR1 reads DFQATT; CDR2 reads SNEGSKA (reference sequence). CDR3 region: CSALTGTSVLLEQFF. The DNA of the CDR3 is TGCAGTGCCCTGACCGGGACTAGCGTCCTCCTCGAGCAGTTCTTC.

The V call is TRBV20-1, the J call TRBJ2-7; 11 nucleotides match TRBD2. The trim removed 1 base at V and 11 bases at J, leaving 16 bases unmatched. Germline CDR1 and CDR2: DFQATT and SNEGSKA (reference sequence). The length of the CDR3 is 16 residues. The CDR3 DNA follows: TGCAGTGCTAGAGCCCCCAGGGCACTAGCGGGAGTAGAGGAGTACTTC. It specifies CSARAPRALAGVEEYF.

This clonotype appeared a few times. The chain uses TRBV10-3 and TRBJ2-1; D ambiguous. V lost 4 bases, J lost 5 bases, and 6 bases lay in between. Germline V gives CDR1 ENHRY, CDR2 SYGVKD. The length of the CDR3 is 12 residues. CDR3 in amino acids: CAISGWDNEQFF. The DNA for the CDR3 is TGTGCCATCAGTGGATGGGACAATGAGCAGTTCTTC.

In regard to this clonotype: At one end, the junction sequence differs from germline, possibly due to a read error. The chain carries TRBV6-1 and TRBJ2-5, with D perhaps matching TRBD2 (5 bases). From germline, CDR1 is MNHNS and CDR2 SASEGT. This CDR3 is built from 15 residues. The CDR3 spells CASSEARAARETRYF. Written as DNA, the CDR3 is TGTGCCAGCAGTGAAGCTAGGGCAGCGAGGGAGACCCGGTACTTC.

As regards this clonotype: The junction differs from germline at one of its ends, possibly a read error. The chain is built from TRBV11-2 and TRBJ2-2; 11 bases are shared with TRBD2. The CDR3 has 14 residues. Germline V CDR1 and CDR2: SGHAT, FQNNGV. This CDR3 is CVSSVSGGVGELCF. DNA of the CDR3: TGTGTCAGCAGCGTTAGCGGGGGGGTCGGGGAGCTGTGTTTT.

A note on this clonotype: A read error may account for a junction end that differs from germline. This chain uses TRBV11-2 with TRBJ2-3; 8 bases agree with TRBD1. CDR1 and CDR2 from the germline V gene are SGHAT and FQNNGV. The CDR3 consists of 15 residues. For the CDR3, the DNA is TGTGCAAGCAGCACCAGACAGGGGACGACGGATATGCAGTATTTT. Its translation is CASSTRQGTTDMQYF.

By share, this clonotype ranks as medium-sized (0.01 to 0.1%). The chain employs TRBV11-2 and TRBJ1-3; the D is unclear. The CDR3 has 14 amino acids. The germline V gene encodes CDR1 SGHAT and CDR2 FQNNGV. V was cut by 1 base and J by 4 bases, with 8 bases left in between. CDR3 amino acids: CASSLVRFGNTIYF. Written as DNA, the CDR3 is TGTGCCAGCAGCTTAGTGAGGTTCGGAAACACCATATATTTT.

A word on this clonotype: This may be a read error, as it is one base from a much larger clone. The chain employs TRBV4-2 and TRBJ2-2; 10 bases are shared with TRBD2. The CDR3 totals 18 residues. The germline gives CDR1 LGHNA, CDR2 YNFKEQ. The chain's CDR3 is CSSSQHIAGGHSTGELFF. DNA of the CDR3: TGTTCCAGCAGCCAACATATAGCGGGGGGACACTCCACCGGGGAGCTGTTTTTT.

Only one count was recorded for this clonotype. One junction end does not reproduce the germline sequence, and a read error may be involved. The chain links TRBV11-2 to TRBJ2-5, with TRBD1 as a possible D gene (7 bases). The germline gives CDR1 SGHAT, CDR2 FQNNGV. The CDR3 runs 13 residues. The CDR3 here is CASSQGGDETQCF. In DNA, the CDR3 is TGTGCTAGCAGCCAGGGGGGAGATGAGACCCAGTGCTTC. Filled out from reference TRBV11-2 and TRBJ2-5, the complete variable domain reads EAGVAQSPRYKIIEKRQSVAFWCNPISGHATLYWYQQILGQGPKLLIQFQNNGVVDDSQLPKDRFSAERLKGVDSTLKIQPAKLEDSAVYLCASSQGGDETQCFGPGTRLLVL.

A remark on this clonotype: A much larger clone sits a single nucleotide away, making a read error possible. The rearrangement links TRBV29-1 to TRBJ2-1; a possible D gene is TRBD1 (6 bases). Trimming removed 6 bases at V and 9 bases at J, with 18 bases between. The CDR3 covers 13 residues. The germline V gene encodes CDR1 SQVTM and CDR2 ANQGSEA. The CDR3 region is CSVSGTRGSEQFF. Here the CDR3 DNA reads TGCAGCGTATCCGGGACAAGGGGAAGTGAGCAGTTCTTC.

The chain recombines TRBV29-1 with TRBJ1-2, with D tentatively TRBD1 (5 bases). V gave up 8 bases and J gave up 5 bases, with 18 bases separating them. This CDR3 comprises 13 residues. Germline V gene sequence: CDR1 SQVTM, CDR2 ANQGSEA. The CDR3 DNA reads as TGCAGCACTTCCGACAGTCAGATGTATGGCTACACCTTC. Translating it yields CSTSDSQMYGYTF.

This clonotype was recorded only once. A much more abundant neighbour one base away suggests this may be a read error. The rearrangement uses TRBV4-1 and TRBJ2-7; D might be TRBD1 (6 bases). This CDR3 contains 14 residues. The germline V gene encodes CDR1 MGHRA and CDR2 YSYEKL. CDR3 DNA sequence: TGCGTCAGCAGCCCCAGGGGTTCAGGCTACGAGCAGTACTTC. Translated: CVSSPRGSGYEQYF.